The rows below give T cell receptor beta chains drawn from one sample of a study of OX40 agonist ivuxolimab in advanced cancers. Sequenced by immunoSEQ multiplex PCR; TCRdb stores in-frame clones only, minus some. Among some 16,000 clones listed, approximately 86% were seen once. Sequenced material: CD4+ or CD8+ T cells sorted from blood, taken in a trial of the OX40 agonist ivuxolimab. The receptors were sampled from an adult with an advanced solid tumor such as melanoma, head and neck, liver or kidney cancer. The CDR3 runs from the conserved cysteine through the conserved F or W. D genes are given only for firm matches. Some rows have no size entry. The others give once, few or many, or a class for an expanded clone.

d_call: .; v_call: TRBV19; j_call: TRBJ1-5; clone_size: .; cdr3_nt: TGTGCCAGTAGTTTTGGGCAGCGACGCCGCAATCAGCCCCAGCATTTT; cdr3_aa: CASSFGQRRRNQPQHF
d_call: .; v_call: TRBV7-3; j_call: TRBJ1-4; clone_size: .; cdr3_nt: TGTGCCAGCAGGTCCAGGGGATCCTCAACTAATGAAAAACTGTTTTTT; cdr3_aa: CASRSRGSSTNEKLFF
d_call: TRBD1; v_call: TRBV28; j_call: TRBJ1-1; clone_size: .; cdr3_nt: TGTGCCAGCACCAAACAGGGGCTTCAAGCTTTCTTT; cdr3_aa: CASTKQGLQAFF
d_call: .; v_call: TRBV4-3; j_call: TRBJ2-7; clone_size: .; cdr3_nt: TGCGCCAGCAGCCAAGAGCTTAGGGGTGGGGGTAGCTACGAGCAGTACTTC; cdr3_aa: CASSQELRGGGSYEQYF
d_call: .; v_call: TRBV6-5; j_call: TRBJ1-6; clone_size: once; cdr3_nt: TGTGCCAGCAGTACGACATTGTCTGGTTCACCCCTCCACTTT; cdr3_aa: CASSTTLSGSPLHF
d_call: TRBD1; v_call: TRBV28; j_call: TRBJ1-4; clone_size: .; cdr3_nt: TGTGCCAGCAGTTTGACCAGGGGAGCGAGGGGGCATGAAAAACTGTTTTTT; cdr3_aa: CASSLTRGARGHEKLFF
d_call: .; v_call: TRBV6-6; j_call: TRBJ1-1; clone_size: .; cdr3_nt: TGTGCCAGCACTATGACAGGGAACACTGAAGCTTTCTTT; cdr3_aa: CASTMTGNTEAFF
d_call: .; v_call: TRBV2; j_call: TRBJ1-3; clone_size: once; cdr3_nt: TGTGCCAGCAGTCCGACTAATCCCCCATCTGGAAACACCATATATTTT; cdr3_aa: CASSPTNPPSGNTIYF
d_call: TRBD2; v_call: TRBV4-2; j_call: TRBJ2-2; clone_size: .; cdr3_nt: TGTGCCAGCAGCCCCCTAGCGGGAGGCACCGGGGAGCTGTTTTTT; cdr3_aa: CASSPLAGGTGELFF
d_call: .; v_call: TRBV2; j_call: TRBJ1-1; clone_size: .; cdr3_nt: TGTGCCAGCAGGAACAGCCCCGGCGGTGAAGCTTTCTTT; cdr3_aa: CASRNSPGGEAFF
d_call: .; v_call: TRBV12-5; j_call: TRBJ1-5; clone_size: .; cdr3_nt: TGTGCTAGTGCCCCCGGGCGAAATCAGCCCCAGCATTTT; cdr3_aa: CASAPGRNQPQHF
d_call: .; v_call: TRBV11-2; j_call: TRBJ2-1; clone_size: .; cdr3_nt: TGTGCCAGCAGCTTAGTAGTCTCAGCGGACGACACGAATGAGCAGTTCTTC; cdr3_aa: CASSLVVSADDTNEQFF
d_call: TRBD1; v_call: TRBV18; j_call: TRBJ2-7; clone_size: .; cdr3_nt: TGTGCCAGCTCACAGACCCGGGACAGGCACAGCGAGCAGTACTTC; cdr3_aa: CASSQTRDRHSEQYF
d_call: .; v_call: TRBV5-1; j_call: TRBJ2-3; clone_size: .; cdr3_nt: TGCGCCAGCAGCTTGGGATCCCCAATTGATACGCAGTATTTT; cdr3_aa: CASSLGSPIDTQYF
d_call: .; v_call: TRBV6-1; j_call: TRBJ2-3; clone_size: .; cdr3_nt: TGTGCCAGCGCCCGTGGGGCAGAGCCCACAGATACGCAGTATTTT; cdr3_aa: CASARGAEPTDTQYF
d_call: .; v_call: TRBV28; j_call: TRBJ1-1; clone_size: .; cdr3_nt: TGTGCCGGCAATAGCCGACGGCCTAACACTGAAGCTTTCTTT; cdr3_aa: CAGNSRRPNTEAFF
d_call: .; v_call: TRBV5-3; j_call: TRBJ2-3; clone_size: .; cdr3_nt: TGTGCCAGCAGCTTAGTAGGAGCAGGGACAGATACGCAGTATTTT; cdr3_aa: CASSLVGAGTDTQYF
d_call: .; v_call: TRBV2; j_call: TRBJ1-6; clone_size: few; cdr3_nt: TGTGCCAGCAGCGGGGAGCTTAATTCACCCCTCCACTTT; cdr3_aa: CASSGELNSPLHF
d_call: TRBD1; v_call: TRBV10-2; j_call: TRBJ2-5; clone_size: .; cdr3_nt: TGCGCCAGCAGGGGTCAGGGGGTTAGGGAGACCCAGTACTTC; cdr3_aa: CASRGQGVRETQYF
d_call: .; v_call: TRBV5-4; j_call: TRBJ1-5; clone_size: .; cdr3_nt: TGTGCCAGCAGCTTGGGCGGGACAAGCAATCAGCCCCAGCATTTT; cdr3_aa: CASSLGGTSNQPQHF
d_call: TRBD1; v_call: TRBV10-1; j_call: TRBJ2-2; clone_size: .; cdr3_nt: TGCGCCAGCAGTGCGGGACAGGGCACCGGGGAGCTGTTTTTT; cdr3_aa: CASSAGQGTGELFF
d_call: .; v_call: TRBV25-1; j_call: TRBJ2-3; clone_size: .; cdr3_nt: TGTGCCAGCAGTGAAACAAGGGCGGGCACAGATACGCAGTATTTT; cdr3_aa: CASSETRAGTDTQYF
d_call: TRBD1; v_call: TRBV9; j_call: TRBJ2-7; clone_size: once; cdr3_nt: TGTGCCAGCAGCGTAGGACAGGGGCCCTCCTACGAGCAGTACTTC; cdr3_aa: CASSVGQGPSYEQYF
d_call: .; v_call: TRBV25-1; j_call: TRBJ2-1; clone_size: .; cdr3_nt: TGTGCCAGCAGCTCCTGGGGAGGAGGCCATGAGCAGTTCTTC; cdr3_aa: CASSSWGGGHEQFF
d_call: .; v_call: TRBV29-1; j_call: TRBJ2-1; clone_size: .; cdr3_nt: TGCGGCGTTGAAGTGGGAACTGGTGAGCAGTTCTTC; cdr3_aa: CGVEVGTGEQFF
d_call: TRBD2; v_call: TRBV5-1; j_call: TRBJ2-7; clone_size: .; cdr3_nt: TGCGCCAGCAGCTTGGCGGGGACTAGCGGCTACGAGCAGTACTTC; cdr3_aa: CASSLAGTSGYEQYF
d_call: TRBD1; v_call: TRBV19; j_call: TRBJ1-2; clone_size: medium-sized; cdr3_nt: TGTGCCAGTACCTTGGCCAGGACAGGGGACTATGGCTACACCTTC; cdr3_aa: CASTLARTGDYGYTF
d_call: TRBD1; v_call: TRBV6-5; j_call: TRBJ1-2; clone_size: .; cdr3_nt: TGTGCCAGCCACTTCGACAGGGACTATGGCTACACCTTC; cdr3_aa: CASHFDRDYGYTF
d_call: .; v_call: TRBV7-2; j_call: TRBJ2-5; clone_size: .; cdr3_nt: TGTGCCAGCAGGCGGCCGGGACTGCAAGAGACCCAGTACTTC; cdr3_aa: CASRRPGLQETQYF
d_call: TRBD1; v_call: TRBV19; j_call: TRBJ1-5; clone_size: .; cdr3_nt: TGTGCCAGTAGGGCCACAGGGGTCGCGGGCAATCAGCCCCAGCATTTT; cdr3_aa: CASRATGVAGNQPQHF
d_call: .; v_call: TRBV27; j_call: TRBJ1-5; clone_size: .; cdr3_nt: TGTGCCAGCAGTTTACGCTACGGCGGCAATCAGCCCCAGCATTTT; cdr3_aa: CASSLRYGGNQPQHF
d_call: .; v_call: TRBV7-2; j_call: TRBJ1-1; clone_size: .; cdr3_nt: TGTGCCAGCAGCCCCGGGCGGACCACTGAAGCTTTCTTT; cdr3_aa: CASSPGRTTEAFF
d_call: TRBD2; v_call: TRBV7-7; j_call: TRBJ2-1; clone_size: once; cdr3_nt: TGTGCCAGCAGCCGCGGGACTAGCGGGAGGGGCTCCTACAATGAGCAGTTCTTC; cdr3_aa: CASSRGTSGRGSYNEQFF
d_call: .; v_call: TRBV27; j_call: TRBJ2-7; clone_size: .; cdr3_nt: TGTGCCGCCGGGGAGTACGAGCAGTACTTC; cdr3_aa: CAAGEYEQYF
d_call: .; v_call: TRBV30; j_call: TRBJ1-3; clone_size: .; cdr3_nt: TGTGCCGAAAGGATGACTGGGCAAGGAAACACCATATATTTT; cdr3_aa: CAERMTGQGNTIYF
d_call: .; v_call: TRBV5-1; j_call: TRBJ2-1; clone_size: .; cdr3_nt: TGCGCCAGCAGCTTTGGGGAGGTCAGAGGGGATGAGCAGTTCTTC; cdr3_aa: CASSFGEVRGDEQFF
d_call: .; v_call: TRBV7-2; j_call: TRBJ2-3; clone_size: .; cdr3_nt: TGTGCCAGCAGCCCAAGGGGAGATACGCAGTATTTT; cdr3_aa: CASSPRGDTQYF
d_call: TRBD1; v_call: TRBV6-5; j_call: TRBJ1-3; clone_size: .; cdr3_nt: TGTGCCAGCTCCCTCAGACAGGGGAGTAACACCATATATTTT; cdr3_aa: CASSLRQGSNTIYF
d_call: .; v_call: TRBV10-3; j_call: TRBJ1-2; clone_size: .; cdr3_nt: TGTGCCATCAGTGTAAGGGCAGGTTCTCAAGGGGATGGCTACACCTTC; cdr3_aa: CAISVRAGSQGDGYTF
d_call: .; v_call: TRBV28; j_call: TRBJ2-7; clone_size: .; cdr3_nt: TGTGCCAGCAGCGGCCACCAAAGGGGCTCCTACGAGCAGTACTTC; cdr3_aa: CASSGHQRGSYEQYF
d_call: .; v_call: TRBV19; j_call: TRBJ1-4; clone_size: .; cdr3_nt: TGTGCCAGTAGGAGTTTTACAACTAATGAAAAACTGTTTTTT; cdr3_aa: CASRSFTTNEKLFF
d_call: .; v_call: TRBV6-1; j_call: TRBJ2-1; clone_size: .; cdr3_nt: TGTGCCAGCAGTGATCTAGGGCGGGCAAATGAGCAGTTCTTC; cdr3_aa: CASSDLGRANEQFF
d_call: .; v_call: TRBV28; j_call: TRBJ1-1; clone_size: .; cdr3_nt: TGTGCCAGCAGTTTAGGGGATTTTGAAGCTTTCTTT; cdr3_aa: CASSLGDFEAFF
d_call: .; v_call: TRBV11-2; j_call: TRBJ2-1; clone_size: .; cdr3_nt: TGTGCCAGCAGCTCAGTCAGGGGCCCCTACAATGAGCAGTTCTTC; cdr3_aa: CASSSVRGPYNEQFF
d_call: .; v_call: TRBV15; j_call: TRBJ2-7; clone_size: .; cdr3_nt: TGTGCCACCAGCAGAGCCCTGACGGGCGAGCAGTACTTC; cdr3_aa: CATSRALTGEQYF
d_call: .; v_call: TRBV25-1; j_call: TRBJ1-2; clone_size: .; cdr3_nt: TGTGCCAGCAGTGAACAGGGGCTGGGCTACACCTTC; cdr3_aa: CASSEQGLGYTF
d_call: .; v_call: TRBV28; j_call: TRBJ1-3; clone_size: once; cdr3_nt: TGTGCCAGCAGTTCAGGGGACGGAAACACCATATATTTT; cdr3_aa: CASSSGDGNTIYF
d_call: TRBD1; v_call: TRBV9; j_call: TRBJ1-5; clone_size: .; cdr3_nt: TGTGCCAGCAGTTCCAGTGGGGACAGGGGACAGCCCCAGCATTTT; cdr3_aa: CASSSSGDRGQPQHF
d_call: TRBD2; v_call: TRBV19; j_call: TRBJ2-1; clone_size: .; cdr3_nt: TGTGCCAGTAGTACGCGGGGGGGATCCTACAATGAGCAGTTCTTC; cdr3_aa: CASSTRGGSYNEQFF
d_call: TRBD2; v_call: TRBV9; j_call: TRBJ2-7; clone_size: once; cdr3_nt: TGTGCCAGCAGCGTAGGGGGCGGGAGCCCCTACGAGCAGTACTTC; cdr3_aa: CASSVGGGSPYEQYF
d_call: .; v_call: TRBV28; j_call: TRBJ1-1; clone_size: .; cdr3_nt: TGTGCCAGCAGATCAGCGGGATCAGGGAACACTGAAGCTTTCTTT; cdr3_aa: CASRSAGSGNTEAFF